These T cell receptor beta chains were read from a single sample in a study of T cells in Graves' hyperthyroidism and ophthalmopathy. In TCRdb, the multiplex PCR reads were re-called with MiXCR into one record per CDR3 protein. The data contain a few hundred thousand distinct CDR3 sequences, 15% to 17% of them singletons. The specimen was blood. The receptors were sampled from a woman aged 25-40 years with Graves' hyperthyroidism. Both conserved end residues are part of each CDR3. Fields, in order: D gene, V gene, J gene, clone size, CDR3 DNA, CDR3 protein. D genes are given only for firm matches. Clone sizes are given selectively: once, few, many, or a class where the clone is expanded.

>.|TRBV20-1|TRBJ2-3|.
TGCAGTGCCCCGGGTGGTAGCGGCACAGATACGCAGTATTTT
CSAPGGSGTDTQYF
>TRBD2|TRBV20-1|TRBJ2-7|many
TGCAGTGCTATGACTAGCGGGTACGAGCAGTACTTC
CSAMTSGYEQYF
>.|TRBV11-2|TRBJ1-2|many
TGTGCCAGCAGCACCGGGACACCGCGATATGGCTACACCTTC
CASSTGTPRYGYTF
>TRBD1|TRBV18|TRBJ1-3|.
TGTGCCAGCTCACCAACAGGGGCCTACGGAAACACCATATATTTT
CASSPTGAYGNTIYF
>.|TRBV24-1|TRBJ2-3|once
TGTGCCACCAGTGATTTCGCCCGGGGTCGGCCAGATACGCAGTATTTT
CATSDFARGRPDTQYF
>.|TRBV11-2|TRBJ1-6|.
TGTGCCAGCAGCCCTGGGAGGGGATGGAATAATTCACCCCTCCGCTTT
CASSPGRGWNNSPLRF
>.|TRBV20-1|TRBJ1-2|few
TGCAGTGCTAGTGCGGGGGGGTATGGCTACACCTTC
CSASAGGYGYTF
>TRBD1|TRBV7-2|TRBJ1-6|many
TGTGCCAGCAGCTCCTTAGGGACAGGGGATTCACCCCTCCACTTT
CASSSLGTGDSPLHF
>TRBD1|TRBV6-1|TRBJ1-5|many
TGTGCCAGCAGATCCGGGACAGGGATCGGTCAGCCCCAGCATTTT
CASRSGTGIGQPQHF
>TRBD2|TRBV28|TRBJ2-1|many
TGTGCCAGCAGTCTCCTATTTCTTGGGGGACTAGCCTACAATGAGCAGTTCTTC
CASSLLFLGGLAYNEQFF
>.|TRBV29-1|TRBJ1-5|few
TGCAGCGTTAGGTTTTTTGGCCATAGCAATCAGCCCCAGCATTTT
CSVRFFGHSNQPQHF
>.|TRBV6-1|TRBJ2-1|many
TGTGCCAGCAGTCAGGCTTGGGGCTCCTACAATGAGCAGTTCTTC
CASSQAWGSYNEQFF
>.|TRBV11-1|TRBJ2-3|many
TGTGCCAGCAGCTTATCACCAGCGGGAGATACGCAGTATTTT
CASSLSPAGDTQYF
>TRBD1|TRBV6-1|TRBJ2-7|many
TGTGCCAGCAGGGAGACAGGGGGCCCGGGCAGCGACGAGCAGTACTTC
CASRETGGPGSDEQYF
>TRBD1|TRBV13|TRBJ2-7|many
TGTGCCAGCAGCTTCGCCGGACAGGGCGCCTACGAGCAGTACTTC
CASSFAGQGAYEQYF
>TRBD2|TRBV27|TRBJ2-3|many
TGTGCCAGCCGAGCGGGAGGGCCTGTAGATACGCAGTATTTT
CASRAGGPVDTQYF
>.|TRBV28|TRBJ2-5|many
TGTGCCAGCAGCTCAAACAGGGATCGGGAGACCCAGTACTTC
CASSSNRDRETQYF
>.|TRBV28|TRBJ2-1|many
TGTGCCAGCAGTCCCCCACAAGTGATTAATGAGCAGTTCTTC
CASSPPQVINEQFF
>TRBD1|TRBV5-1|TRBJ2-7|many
TGCGCCAGCACCGAAGGGGGCGCGGGTTACGACGAGCAGTACTTC
CASTEGGAGYDEQYF
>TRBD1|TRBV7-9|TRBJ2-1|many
TGTGCCAGCAGCCCCCGGGACAGATTATCCTACAATGAGCAGTTCTTC
CASSPRDRLSYNEQFF
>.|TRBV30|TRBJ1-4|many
TGTGCCTGGAGTTCGGACCGGCAGGGAAGGAAACTGTTTTTT
CAWSSDRQGRKLFF
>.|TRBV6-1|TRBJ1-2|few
TGTGCCAGCAGTGGTTTAGCTTATGGCTACACCTTC
CASSGLAYGYTF
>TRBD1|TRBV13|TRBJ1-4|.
TGTGCCAGCAGCCTCGGGGACAGGGGGCAAGAAAAACTGTTTTTT
CASSLGDRGQEKLFF
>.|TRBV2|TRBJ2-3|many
TGTGCCAGCAGCCCGGGGTGGGGGAGCACAGATACGCAGTATTTT
CASSPGWGSTDTQYF
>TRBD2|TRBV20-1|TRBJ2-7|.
TGCAGTGCTAGGAAGGGCGGGAGCTCCTACGAGCAGTACTTC
CSARKGGSSYEQYF
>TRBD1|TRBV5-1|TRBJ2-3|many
TGCGCCAGCTCGGGACAGAGTACCGCAGATACGCAGTATTTT
CASSGQSTADTQYF
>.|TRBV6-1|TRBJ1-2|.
TGTGCCAGCAGTGAACGTGTTGGCTATGGCTACACCTTC
CASSERVGYGYTF